This T cell receptor (beta chain) was sequenced for a study of read filtering for tumor transcriptome and immune sequencing. On the study more broadly: Whole-transcriptome libraries were prepared after DNase treatment.

This clonotype was observed at least ten times. With 6 bases removed from V and 5 bases from J, the gap between germline ends came to 17 bases. Germline V gene data show CDR1 as SQVTM and CDR2 as ANQGSEA. The CDR3 has 13 residues. Molecular barcoded adaptors covering alpha/delta and beta/gamma chains were used on about 390 ng RNA. TCRdb itself ran the reads through MiXCR, one entry per CDR3 protein. The table shows 130,000 or so distinct CDR3 sequences, with about 13% occurring only once. The TCR originated in a donor at least 40 years old with multiple myeloma. The sample taken for sequencing was a population of CD138-negative cells sorted from bone marrow. The genes are TRBV29-1 and TRBJ2-7; D may be TRBD1 or TRBD2 (5 bases each). The CDR3 region is CSVPGEGPHEQYF. CDR3 DNA: TGCAGCGTGCCCGGCGAGGGGCCCCACGAGCAGTACTTC.